The rows below give T cell receptor beta chains drawn from one sample of a study of control samples from healthy donors and cancer patients. Data came from immunoSEQ multiplex PCR; TCRdb stores just in-frame clones and leaves some out. Altogether about 130,000 clones are present, just under 95% being singletons, with the ten largest covering approximately 15%. The specimen sequenced was PBMCs. The receptors come from a man in his 60s with colorectal cancer. CDR3s include the opening cysteine and the closing phenylalanine or tryptophan. The size field is filled for only some rows; it gives once, few, many or a size class.

CDR3aa | j_gene | v_gene | abundance
CAIGSRTSGGGNEQFF | TRBJ2-1 | TRBV10-3 | once
CASSFKGVADTQYF | TRBJ2-3 | TRBV5-4 | NA
CASSGGAGATTQYF | TRBJ2-5 | TRBV2 | NA
CASSQLELFQETQYF | TRBJ2-5 | TRBV7-9 | NA
CASSLLGTSGINTQYF | TRBJ2-3 | TRBV7-9 | NA
CASSNRDAGGDEQFF | TRBJ2-1 | TRBV19 | once
CATKTSGNTDTQYF | TRBJ2-3 | TRBV2 | NA
CASADNEAYEQYF | TRBJ2-7 | TRBV12-5 | NA
CASSAAFTGGTEAFF | TRBJ1-1 | TRBV7-6 | once
CASSEGNSNQPQHF | TRBJ1-5 | TRBV19 | NA
CAISSGEETQYF | TRBJ2-5 | TRBV10-3 | once
CASSGGAGSYEQYF | TRBJ2-7 | TRBV5-6 | NA
CASSPLTGGGSYGYTF | TRBJ1-2 | TRBV9 | NA